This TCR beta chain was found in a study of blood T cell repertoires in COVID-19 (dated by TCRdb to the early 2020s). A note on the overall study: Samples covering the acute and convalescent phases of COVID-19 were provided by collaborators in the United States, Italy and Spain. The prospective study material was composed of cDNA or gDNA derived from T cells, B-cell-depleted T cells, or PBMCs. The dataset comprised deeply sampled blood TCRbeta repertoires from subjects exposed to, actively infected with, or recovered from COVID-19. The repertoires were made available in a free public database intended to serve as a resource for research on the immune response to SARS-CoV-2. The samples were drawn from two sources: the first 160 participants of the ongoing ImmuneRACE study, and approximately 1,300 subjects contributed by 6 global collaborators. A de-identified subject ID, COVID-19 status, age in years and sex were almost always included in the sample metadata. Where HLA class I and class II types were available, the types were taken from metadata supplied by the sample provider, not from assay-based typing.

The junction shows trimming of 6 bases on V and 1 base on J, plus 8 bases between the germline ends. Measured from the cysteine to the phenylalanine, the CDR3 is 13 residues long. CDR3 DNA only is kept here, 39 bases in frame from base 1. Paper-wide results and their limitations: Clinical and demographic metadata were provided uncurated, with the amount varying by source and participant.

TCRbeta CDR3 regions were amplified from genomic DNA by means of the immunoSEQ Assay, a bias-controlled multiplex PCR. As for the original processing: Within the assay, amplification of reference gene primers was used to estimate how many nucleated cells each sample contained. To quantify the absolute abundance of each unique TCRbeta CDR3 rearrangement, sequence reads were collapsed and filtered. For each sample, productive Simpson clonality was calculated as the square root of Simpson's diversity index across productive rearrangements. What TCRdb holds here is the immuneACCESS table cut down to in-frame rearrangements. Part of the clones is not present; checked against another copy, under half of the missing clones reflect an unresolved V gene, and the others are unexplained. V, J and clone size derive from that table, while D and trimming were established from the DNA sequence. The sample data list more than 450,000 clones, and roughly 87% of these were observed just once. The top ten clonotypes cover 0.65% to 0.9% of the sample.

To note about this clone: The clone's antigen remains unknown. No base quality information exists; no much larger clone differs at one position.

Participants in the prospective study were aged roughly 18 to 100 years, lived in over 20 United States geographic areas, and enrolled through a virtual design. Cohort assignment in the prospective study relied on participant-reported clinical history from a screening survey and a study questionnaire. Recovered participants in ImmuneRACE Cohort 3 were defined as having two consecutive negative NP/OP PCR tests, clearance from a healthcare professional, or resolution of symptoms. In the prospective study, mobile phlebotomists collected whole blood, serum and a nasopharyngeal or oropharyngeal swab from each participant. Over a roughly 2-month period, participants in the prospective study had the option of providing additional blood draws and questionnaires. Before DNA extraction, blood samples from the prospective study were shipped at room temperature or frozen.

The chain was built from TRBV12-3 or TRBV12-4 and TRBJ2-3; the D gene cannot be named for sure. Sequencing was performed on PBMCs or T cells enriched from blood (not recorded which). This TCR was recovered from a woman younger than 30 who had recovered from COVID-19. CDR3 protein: CASSPSGTDTQYF. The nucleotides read TGTGCCAGCAGCCCATCAGGCACAGATACGCAGTATTTT.